What follows describes a single T cell receptor beta chain. Its cognate antigen is unknown. In TCRdb, the reads were re-called with MiXCR into one record per CDR3 protein. This table holds tens of thousands of distinct CDR3 sequences, approximately 22% found once. This sample stems from a study of T cell repertoires in cytomegalovirus infection. Study details: CMV epitopes in the study were HLA-C-restricted (recently identified) and HLA-B-restricted (well studied). Both CMV infection and a matching HLA type were indicated by public TCR beta signatures.

Study-wide findings and caveats: Clonotypes of TCR beta that were HLA-C-restricted and CMV-specific dominated the ex vivo response. Using cumulative public TCR beta family frequency, the authors identified those who carried CMV together with the relevant HLA.

Germline loops: CDR1 MNHNS, CDR2 SASEGT. CDR3 size: 14 residues. J was trimmed by 4 bases and V by 6 bases; bases with no gene match: 6. V and J are TRBV6-1 and TRBJ1-5, with 7 bases identical to TRBD1. This TCR was sampled from a human donor in good health (CMV status not recorded). Some clones in this sample may be carry-over from other donors' samples. Sequencing used CD8+ T cells from cultured PBMCs, obtained from culture after CMV antigen stimulation. The CDR3 reads CASSTGTENQPQHF. The DNA for the CDR3 is TGTGCCAGCAGCACCGGGACAGAGAATCAGCCCCAGCATTTT.